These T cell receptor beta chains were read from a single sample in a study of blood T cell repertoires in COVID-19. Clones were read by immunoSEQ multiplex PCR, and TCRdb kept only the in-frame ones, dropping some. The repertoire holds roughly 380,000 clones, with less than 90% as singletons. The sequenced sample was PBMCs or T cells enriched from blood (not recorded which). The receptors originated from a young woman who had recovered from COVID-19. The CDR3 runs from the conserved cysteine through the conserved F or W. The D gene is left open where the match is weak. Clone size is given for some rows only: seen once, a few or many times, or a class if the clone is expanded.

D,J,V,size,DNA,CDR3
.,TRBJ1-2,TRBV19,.,TGTGCCAGTAGTATAGAACAGAACTATGGCTACACCTTC,CASSIEQNYGYTF
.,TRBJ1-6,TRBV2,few,TGTGCCAGCACCGGTCGAGGGAATACCTATAATTCACCCCTCCACTTT,CASTGRGNTYNSPLHF
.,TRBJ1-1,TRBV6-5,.,TGTGCCAGCAGTTATAACCCCGGGATGAACACTGAAGCTTTCTTT,CASSYNPGMNTEAFF
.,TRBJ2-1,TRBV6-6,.,TGTGCCAGCAGTTCCAGGCCTCAGGTGTACAATGAGCAGTTCTTC,CASSSRPQVYNEQFF
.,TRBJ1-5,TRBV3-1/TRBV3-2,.,TGTGCCAGCAGCCCACAGGCGTACGGTCAGCCCCAGCATTTT,CASSPQAYGQPQHF
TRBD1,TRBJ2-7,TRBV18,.,TGTGCCAGCTCACCAACTCCGGGACAGGGACTCTACGAGCAGTACTTC,CASSPTPGQGLYEQYF
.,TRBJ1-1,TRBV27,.,TGTGCCAGCCACCGACAGGTGGGAAACACTGAAGCTTTCTTT,CASHRQVGNTEAFF
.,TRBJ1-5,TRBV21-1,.,TGTGCCAGCAGCAAAGCGAACTATAGCAATCAGCCCCAGCATTTT,CASSKANYSNQPQHF
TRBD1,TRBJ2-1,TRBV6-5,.,TGTGCCAGCAGTTACCAGGGGGCCGAGCCTTACAATGAGCAGTTCTTC,CASSYQGAEPYNEQFF
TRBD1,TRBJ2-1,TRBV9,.,TGTGCCAGCAGCGTAAGAGGGACAGGGGGCATGGATGAGCAGTTCTTC,CASSVRGTGGMDEQFF
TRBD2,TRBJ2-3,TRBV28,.,TGTGCCAGCAGTTCGGACCCTAGCGGGAACACAGATACGCAGTATTTT,CASSSDPSGNTDTQYF
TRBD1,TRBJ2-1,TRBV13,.,TGTGCCAGCAGCTTAGTTGGGACAGGGTACAATGAGCAGTTCTTC,CASSLVGTGYNEQFF
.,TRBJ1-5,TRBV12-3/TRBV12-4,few,TGTGCCAGCAGTTTATTGGAGGGTCAGCCCCAGCATTTT,CASSLLEGQPQHF
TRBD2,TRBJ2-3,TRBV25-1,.,TGTGCCAGCAGTGAAATTAAGGCTAGCGGAGCTAGCACAGATACGCAGTATTTT,CASSEIKASGASTDTQYF
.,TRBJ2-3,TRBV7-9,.,TGTGCCAGCAGCCGGGACATAAGCACAGATACGCAGTATTTT,CASSRDISTDTQYF
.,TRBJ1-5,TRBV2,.,TGTGCCAGCAGTGAAGCGGGGCACAGCAATCAGCCCCAGCATTTT,CASSEAGHSNQPQHF
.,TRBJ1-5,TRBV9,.,TGTGCCAGCAGCGTATCAGAACATAGCAATCAGCCCCAGCATTTT,CASSVSEHSNQPQHF
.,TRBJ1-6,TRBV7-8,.,TGTGCCAGCAGCTTAACGGAGCAATATAATTCACCCCTCCACTTT,CASSLTEQYNSPLHF
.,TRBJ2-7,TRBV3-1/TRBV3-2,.,TGTGCCAGCAGCCGTCAGGGATCCTACGAGCAGTACTTC,CASSRQGSYEQYF
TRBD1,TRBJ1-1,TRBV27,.,TGTGCCAGCAGTCCCTACAGGGGGGGGACTGAAGCTTTCTTT,CASSPYRGGTEAFF
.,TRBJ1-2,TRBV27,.,TGTGCCAGCAGACCAGCTGACAGGTCTTATGGCTACACCTTC,CASRPADRSYGYTF
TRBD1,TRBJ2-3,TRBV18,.,TGTGCCAGCTCACCACTAAGGACAGGGAGCACAGATACGCAGTATTTT,CASSPLRTGSTDTQYF
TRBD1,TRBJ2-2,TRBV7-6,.,TGTGCCAGCAGCTTAGACCCCGGGACAGGGAGCACCGGGGAGCTGTTTTTT,CASSLDPGTGSTGELFF
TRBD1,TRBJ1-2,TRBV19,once,TGTGCCAGTAGGGACAGGACGATGGATGGCTACACCTTC,CASRDRTMDGYTF
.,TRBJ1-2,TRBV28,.,TGTGCCAGCAGTTTGTCAGACTATGGCTACACCTTC,CASSLSDYGYTF
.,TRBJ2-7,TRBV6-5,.,TGTGCCAGCAGGGACGGAGGATTTTACGAGCAGTACTTC,CASRDGGFYEQYF
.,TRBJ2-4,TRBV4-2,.,TGTGCCAGCAGCCCGGGAACGGGCGGCGGAAACATTCAGTACTTC,CASSPGTGGGNIQYF
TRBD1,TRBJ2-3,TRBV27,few,TGTGCCAGCAGTCTCGACAGGGGGCGCACAGATACGCAGTATTTT,CASSLDRGRTDTQYF
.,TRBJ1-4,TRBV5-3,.,TGTGCCAGAAGCTGGGAAGGGGATGGGGAAAAACTGTTTTTT,CARSWEGDGEKLFF
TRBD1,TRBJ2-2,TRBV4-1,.,TGCGCCAGCAGCACTCCGACAGGGACCGGGGAGCTGTTTTTT,CASSTPTGTGELFF
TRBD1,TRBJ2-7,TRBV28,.,TGTGCCAGCTCAGGGGGTTTTCTATACGAGCAGTACTTC,CASSGGFLYEQYF
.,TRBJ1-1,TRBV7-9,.,TGTGCCAGCAGCCAGGACCAGGGCTTGAACACTGAAGCTTTCTTT,CASSQDQGLNTEAFF
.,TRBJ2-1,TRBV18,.,TGTGCCAGCTCAATAGGGACATTGAATGAGCAGTTCTTC,CASSIGTLNEQFF
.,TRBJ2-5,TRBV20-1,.,TGCAGTGCTAGCGGTCAAGAGACCCAGTACTTC,CSASGQETQYF
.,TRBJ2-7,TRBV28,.,TGTGCCAGCAGGGTTGGCAGCTCCTACGAGCAGTACTTC,CASRVGSSYEQYF
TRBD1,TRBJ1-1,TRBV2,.,TGTGCCAGCAGGACAGGGGGCCCTCCTGAAGCTTTCTTT,CASRTGGPPEAFF
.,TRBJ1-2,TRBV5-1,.,TGCGCCAGTGGATGGGGGGATGGCTACACCTTC,CASGWGDGYTF
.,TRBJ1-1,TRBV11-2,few,TGTGCCAGCAGCGACCAAAGTTTACGGGACACACCGAACACTGAAGCTTTCTTT,CASSDQSLRDTPNTEAFF
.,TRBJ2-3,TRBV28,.,TGTGCCAGCAGGAGAGTCACACCGAAGGGGGTTTATCGCACAGATACGCAGTATTTT,CASRRVTPKGVYRTDTQYF
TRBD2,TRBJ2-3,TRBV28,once,TGTGCCAGCAGTAACACTCCCGCTAGCGGGAGGGAGCAAGATACGCAGTATTTT,CASSNTPASGREQDTQYF
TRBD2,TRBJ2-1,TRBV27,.,TGTGCCAGCAGTCCGGGACTAGCGGGGAGAGAGCAGTTCTTC,CASSPGLAGREQFF
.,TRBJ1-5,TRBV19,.,TGTGCCAGTAGTATGGAGCGACAGCCCCAGCATTTT,CASSMERQPQHF
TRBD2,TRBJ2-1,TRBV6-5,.,TGTGCCAGCAGTTATCCCGGGACTAGCGGGAGGAATGAGCAGTTCTTC,CASSYPGTSGRNEQFF
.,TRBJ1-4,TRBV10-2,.,TGCGCCAGCAGTGAAACAGGGTCTTATGAAAAACTGTTTTTT,CASSETGSYEKLFF
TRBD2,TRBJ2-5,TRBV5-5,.,TGTGCCAGCAGCACAATGACTAGCCGACAGACCCAGTACTTC,CASSTMTSRQTQYF
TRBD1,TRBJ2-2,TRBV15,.,TGTGCCACCAGCAGAGAAAGGACAGGGTCCACCGGGGAGCTGTTTTTT,CATSRERTGSTGELFF
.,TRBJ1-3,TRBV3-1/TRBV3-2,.,TGTGCCAGCAGCCGGAATCACGGGACTGGAAACACCATATATTTT,CASSRNHGTGNTIYF
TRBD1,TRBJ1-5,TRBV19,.,TGTGCCAGTAGTTATCAGGGGGCCAATCAGCCCCAGCATTTT,CASSYQGANQPQHF
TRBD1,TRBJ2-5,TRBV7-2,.,TGTGCCAGCAGCATGGGACAGGGCCTTGAGACCCAGTACTTC,CASSMGQGLETQYF
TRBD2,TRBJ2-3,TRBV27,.,TGTGCCCCACTCTTAGGCGGGAGGGCTTCAGATACGCAGTATTTT,CAPLLGGRASDTQYF
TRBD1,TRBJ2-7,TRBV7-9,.,TGTGCCAGCAGCGGTACCGGGACAGGGGTTGAGCAGTACTTC,CASSGTGTGVEQYF
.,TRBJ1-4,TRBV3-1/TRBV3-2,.,TGTGCCAGCAGCCAAGGGGCGGGTGAAAAACTGTTTTTT,CASSQGAGEKLFF
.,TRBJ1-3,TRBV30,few,TGTGCCTGGGCCACGGGTGGCAGCTCTGGAAACACCATATATTTT,CAWATGGSSGNTIYF
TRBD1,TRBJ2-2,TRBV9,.,TGTGCCAGCAGCGGGTGGACAGGGGGTAACACCGGGGAGCTGTTTTTT,CASSGWTGGNTGELFF